This T cell receptor (beta chain) is from a study of human T cells and chemical hapten exposure. Time point in this sample: patch test 3, about 24 weeks after DPC sensitization. The treatment: therapeutic diphenylcyclopropenone sensitization with weekly scalp DPC. Blood collection took place prior to placing each patch test. The V and J ends lost 3 bases and 4 bases, in that order; junction bases with no gene match: 4. The V gene's germline CDR1 is MDHEN and CDR2 SYDVKM. This CDR3 comprises 16 residues. Unique molecular identifiers were linked by the library to individual cDNA molecules. Each CDR3 protein gets one entry after TCRdb re-called the RACE reads with MiXCR. The sample includes about 82,000 distinct CDR3 sequences, approximately 13% of them seen just once. This clonotype was found many times.

The chain uses TRBV28 and TRBJ2-7; 15 nucleotides line up with TRBD2. This material consisted of whole blood, taken in connection with sensitization to the hapten diphenylcyclopropenone (DPC). The sequence came from a woman aged 45-59 years with alopecia areata. Some clones in this sample may be carry-over from other donors' samples. CDR3 region: CASSFSGLAGGYEQYF. For the CDR3, the DNA is TGTGCCAGCAGTTTCTCGGGACTAGCGGGAGGTTACGAGCAGTACTTC.